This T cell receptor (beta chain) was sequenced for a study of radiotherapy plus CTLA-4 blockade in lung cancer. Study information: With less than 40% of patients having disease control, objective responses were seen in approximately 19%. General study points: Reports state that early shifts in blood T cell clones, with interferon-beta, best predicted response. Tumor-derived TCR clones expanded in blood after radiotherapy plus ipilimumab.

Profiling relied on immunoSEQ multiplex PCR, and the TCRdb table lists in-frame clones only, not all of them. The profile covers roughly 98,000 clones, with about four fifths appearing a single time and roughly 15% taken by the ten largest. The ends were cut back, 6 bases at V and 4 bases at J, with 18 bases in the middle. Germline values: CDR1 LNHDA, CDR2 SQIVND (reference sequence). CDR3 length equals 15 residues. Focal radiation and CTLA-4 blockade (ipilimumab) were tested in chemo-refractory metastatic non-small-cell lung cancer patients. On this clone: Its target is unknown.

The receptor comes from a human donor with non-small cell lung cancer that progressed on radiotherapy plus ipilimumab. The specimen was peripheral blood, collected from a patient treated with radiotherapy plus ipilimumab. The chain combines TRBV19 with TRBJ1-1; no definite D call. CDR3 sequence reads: CASSPPGLQSTEAFF. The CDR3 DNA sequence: TGTGCCAGTAGCCCCCCGGGGTTGCAGAGCACTGAAGCTTTCTTT.